This T cell receptor (beta chain) was recorded in a study of T-cell memory formation after mild COVID-19. MiXCR, applied by TCRdb to the 5' RACE reads, yields one record per CDR3 protein. The repertoire consists of about 180,000 distinct CDR3 sequences, with approximately 17% occurring once and the leading ten covering roughly 3.9%. This clonotype was obtained from a man aged 18 to 35 who had mild COVID-19 (a few samples of this study predate the infection). Cell type and time point are not known. The sample consisted of PBMCs or a T cell subset sorted from them (not recorded which).

The CDR3 nucleotides are TGTGCCAGCAGTGAGGGTGTCCAAGAGACCCAGTACTTC. Its translation is CASSEGVQETQYF. The chain uses TRBV7-9 and TRBJ2-5; TRBD2 might be the D (5 bases). Germline values: CDR1 SEHNR, CDR2 FQNEAQ (reference sequence). CDR3 length: 13 residues. The V gene lost 6 bases and the J gene lost 1 base, with 9 bases spanning the gap. Combining the CDR3 with reference TRBV7-9 and TRBJ2-5 gives the whole variable domain DTGVSQNPRHKITKRGQNVTFRCDPISEHNRLYWYRQTLGQGPEFLTYFQNEAQLEKSRLLSDRFSAERPKGSFSTLEIQRTEQGDSAMYLCASSEGVQETQYFGPGTRLLVL.